Following are 31 T cell receptor beta chains from one sample sequenced in a study of naive and memory T cell subsets. The study's findings and limits: Possibly reflecting memory cells re-expressing CD45RA, a few larger clonotypes occurred in naive repertoires, especially CD8.

The beta constant-region primer was an equimolar mix of two oligonucleotides covering TRBC1 and TRBC2. Ligated cDNA was amplified by four rounds of PCR with nested alpha and beta constant-region primers and SP2. TCRdb ran MiXCR on the UMI-ligation and nested PCR reads and lists one entry per CDR3 protein. The sample lists about 150,000 distinct CDR3 sequences; roughly 22% were seen once. The antigens these receptors bind are not known. Sequencing was done on a sample of naive CD4+ T cells from blood. These receptors were taken from a human donor in good health.

The chain has TRBV6-1 and TRBJ1-2; 7 bases align to TRBD1. V lost 3 bases to trimming and J lost 4 bases; unmatched junction nucleotides: 8. CDR3 length equals 15 residues. From germline, CDR1 is MNHNS and CDR2 SASEGT. The CDR3 nucleotides read TGTGCCAGCAGTGATCCTGGACAGGTCGTCTATGGCTACACCTTC. It yields the protein CASSDPGQVVYGYTF.

This clonotype turned up a few times. This chain links TRBV7-9 with TRBJ1-4; 7 nucleotides line up with TRBD1. Trimming at V came to 5 bases and at J to 3 bases, leaving 6 bases not matched to a gene. In germline, CDR1 is SEHNR, CDR2 FQNEAQ (reference sequence). The CDR3 totals 15 residues. DNA of the CDR3: TGTGCCAGCAGCGCCAGGACAGGTTCTAATGAAAAACTGTTTTTT. Amino acids: CASSARTGSNEKLFF.

This clonotype was picked up many times. The chain is built from TRBV29-1 and TRBJ1-4; D may be TRBD1 (5 bases). CDR1 is SQVTM and CDR2 is ANQGSEA in the germline V gene. Trimming stripped 4 bases from V and 8 bases from J, with 14 bases between. The length of the CDR3 is 13 residues. CDR3 region: CSVARTPREKLFF. The CDR3 DNA reads as TGCAGCGTTGCGAGGACACCTAGGGAAAAACTGTTTTTT.

The rearrangement uses TRBV7-2 and TRBJ2-1, with a weak D call TRBD1 (6 bases). Germline V gene data show CDR1 as SGHTA and CDR2 as FQGNSA. Trimming took 3 bases from V and 4 from J, leaving 22 bases between them. The CDR3 totals 18 residues. CDR3 in DNA: TGTGCCAGCAGCTTTAAGAGTAGCGTTGGACAGTGGTACAATGAGCAGTTCTTC. It yields the protein CASSFKSSVGQWYNEQFF.

This chain joins TRBV15 and TRBJ1-6; D unclear. V gave up 5 bases and J gave up 5 bases, with 13 bases separating them. This CDR3 is built from 15 residues. CDR1 and CDR2 from the germline V gene are LNHNV and YYDKDF (reference sequence). Here the CDR3 reads CATSVGKRNNSPLHF. CDR3 nucleotides: TGTGCCACCAGCGTCGGTAAACGCAATAATTCACCCCTCCACTTT. Complete variable domain (other parts from reference TRBV15 and TRBJ1-6): DAMVIQNPRYQVTQFGKPVTLSCSQTLNHNVMYWYQQKSSQAPKLLFHYYDKDFNNEADTPDNFQSRRPNTSFCFLDIRSPGLGDTAMYLCATSVGKRNNSPLHFGNGTRLTVT.

There are a few counts of this clonotype. This chain connects TRBV9 to TRBJ2-7; D possibly matches TRBD1 or TRBD2 (5 bases each). The CDR3 is 16 residues long. Germline V lookup: CDR1 SGDLS, CDR2 YYNGEE. Trimming pared 0 bases from V and 6 bases from J, leaving 19 bases between. CDR3 sequence: CASSVGGTKGASEQYF. CDR3 bases: TGTGCCAGCAGCGTAGGGGGGACCAAGGGAGCTTCCGAGCAGTACTTC. Complete variable domain (other parts from reference TRBV9 and TRBJ2-7): DSGVTQTPKHLITATGQRVTLRCSPRSGDLSVYWYQQSLDQGLQFLIQYYNGEERAKGNILERFSAQQFPDLHSELNLSSLELGDSALYFCASSVGGTKGASEQYFGPGTRLTVT.

This clonotype was recorded a few times. CDR3 bases: TGTGCCAGCAGCCAAAGTGGGGGGACTGGGGCCAACGTCCTGACTTTC. Protein sequence: CASSQSGGTGANVLTF. J is TRBJ2-6 and V is TRBV6-6; a possible D gene is TRBD2 (6 bases). Germline CDR1 is MNHNY and CDR2 is SVGAGI (reference sequence). CDR3 length: 16 amino acids. Trimming pared 6 bases from V and 2 bases from J, leaving 14 bases between.

This clonotype came up a few times. This chain uses TRBV4-1 with TRBJ1-4, with D maybe TRBD1 (5 bases). V gave up 6 bases and J gave up 6 bases, with 17 bases separating them. Germline CDR1 and CDR2: MGHRA and YSYEKL. The CDR3 contains 15 residues. The CDR3 is CASRRTAGDYEKLFF. In nucleotides, the CDR3 is TGCGCCAGCAGACGGACCGCGGGGGACTATGAAAAACTGTTTTTT.

This clonotype was seen only a few times. The CDR3 coding sequence is TGTGCCAGTAGTATGGTCCTACTAGCGGGAGGGTTGGATGAGCAGTTCTTC. Translating it yields CASSMVLLAGGLDEQFF. The V gene is TRBV19, the J gene TRBJ2-1; the match to TRBD2 covers 13 bases. CDR1 is LNHDA and CDR2 is SQIVND in the germline V gene (reference sequence). The V and J ends lost 3 bases and 8 bases, in that order; junction bases with no gene match: 10. This CDR3 contains 17 residues.

The rearrangement joins TRBV29-1 to TRBJ1-1; no clear D. CDR1 and CDR2 from the germline V gene are SQVTM and ANQGSEA. Trimming removed 7 bases at V and 1 base at J, with 7 bases between. This CDR3 has 11 residues. The CDR3 here is CSGQRNTEAFF. CDR3 sequence (DNA): TGCAGCGGGCAGCGGAACACTGAAGCTTTCTTT.

J is TRBJ2-5 and V is TRBV6-5; 10 positions agree with TRBD2. CDR1 and CDR2 from the germline V gene are MNHEY and SVGAGI. This CDR3 has 14 residues. V was clipped by 6 bases and J by 5 bases; unmatched bases: 6. CDR3 sequence reads: CASSRGGLAETQYF. The DNA of the CDR3 is TGTGCCAGCAGCCGAGGGGGACTAGCGGAGACCCAGTACTTC.

The rearrangement joins TRBV4-2 to TRBJ1-6, with D hard to call. V was clipped by 4 bases and J by 6 bases, with 10 bases between them. Per germline, CDR1 LGHNA and CDR2 YNFKEQ. There are 14 residues in the CDR3. CDR3 bases: TGTGCCAGCAGCCCACAGAGATCTAATTCACCCCTCCACTTT. Protein product: CASSPQRSNSPLHF.

V is TRBV12-3 or TRBV12-4 and J is TRBJ1-2; D remains ambiguous. The CDR3 runs 13 residues. Trimming took off 3 bases at V and 9 bases at J, with 14 bases between the two ends. The CDR3 loop reads CASSFAATGSYTF. Written as DNA, the CDR3 is TGTGCCAGCAGTTTTGCAGCAACGGGCAGCTACACCTTC.

There are many counts of this clonotype. The chain joins TRBV3-1 to TRBJ2-6, with D unclear. The CDR3 loop spans 17 amino acids. Deletions cut 4 bases from V and 0 bases from J, with 13 bases between. Germline CDR1 reads LGHDT; CDR2 reads YNNKEL (reference sequence). In DNA form, the CDR3 reads TGTGCCAGCAGCCCCACAAGAAGGAACTCTGGGGCCAACGTCCTGACTTTC. Amino acid sequence: CASSPTRRNSGANVLTF.

The chain employs TRBV4-3 and TRBJ1-3; the D gene is possibly TRBD1 (5 bases). V lost 0 bases, J lost 4 bases, and 16 bases lay in between. The germline V gene has CDR1 LGHNA and CDR2 YSLEER. The CDR3 covers 17 residues. DNA for the CDR3: TGCGCCAGCAGCCAAGATCATTTCAGGGACCTCGGAAACACCATATATTTT. Its protein product is CASSQDHFRDLGNTIYF.

The chain links TRBV18 to TRBJ2-5, with D uncertain. Germline V gene data show CDR1 as KGHSH and CDR2 as LQKENI. This CDR3 is 17 amino acids long. Trimming shortened V by 4 bases and J by 3 bases, and 21 bases separated the two germline ends. CDR3 region: CASSLYTDDGNKETQYF. For the CDR3, the DNA is TGTGCCAGCTCACTCTACACGGATGACGGAAATAAAGAGACCCAGTACTTC.

This chain uses TRBV11-3 with TRBJ2-1; TRBD1 aligns across 9 bases. This CDR3 region has 17 residues. In germline, CDR1 is SGHNT, CDR2 YENEEA. The V and J ends lost 3 bases and 7 bases, in that order; junction bases with no gene match: 13. CDR3 residues: CASSFYRGPGLLNEQFF. CDR3 sequence (DNA): TGTGCCAGCAGCTTCTACAGGGGGCCGGGGTTGCTGAATGAGCAGTTCTTC.

The chain carries TRBV12-3 or TRBV12-4 and TRBJ2-3; D not certain. The germline V and J ends were trimmed by 3 bases and 5 bases, with 9 bases remaining between them. This CDR3 is 13 amino acids long. CDR3 coding DNA: TGTGCCAGCAGTTTTGAGGCGAGAGATACGCAGTATTTT. Its protein product is CASSFEARDTQYF.

The V and J genes are TRBV7-6 and TRBJ2-1; D may be TRBD2 (6 bases). CDR1 is SGHVS and CDR2 is FNYEAQ in the germline V gene. V lost 2 bases and J lost 12, with 23 bases in between. This CDR3 contains 16 residues. The CDR3 nucleotides are TGTGCCAGCAGCTTAAATTTCGGGGTCCAGAGAGCGGGGCAGTTCTTC. It translates to CASSLNFGVQRAGQFF.

The chain couples TRBV5-4 to TRBJ2-1; 9 bases fit TRBD2. The CDR3 extends over 17 amino acids. Trimming removed 6 bases from V and 8 bases from J; junction bases left unmatched: 18. Germline V lookup: CDR1 SGHNT, CDR2 YYREEE (reference sequence). The DNA of the CDR3 is TGTGCCAGCACCAGGAATAGCGGGAGCTACTTAAGGGATGAGCAGTTCTTC. The encoded protein is CASTRNSGSYLRDEQFF.

In regard to this clonotype: A much larger clone lies one base from this, so it may be a read error. V gene TRBV20-1 combines with J gene TRBJ2-1, with 8 nucleotides matching TRBD1. This CDR3 is 15 amino acids long. Germline V gives CDR1 DFQATT, CDR2 SNEGSKA (reference sequence). As DNA, the CDR3 is TGCAGTACTAGAGGCGGTGGGGACAGGTACAATGAGCAGTTCTTC. Its translation: CSTRGGGDRYNEQFF.

This clonotype was counted many times. The chain couples TRBV20-1 to TRBJ2-1; D is uncertain. The CDR3 runs to 15 residues. Trimming took 3 bases from V and 0 from J, leaving 12 bases between them. The germline V gene has CDR1 DFQATT and CDR2 SNEGSKA (reference sequence). CDR3 nucleotide sequence: TGCAGTGCTAGGTCCCAGCGTAGCTCCTACAATGAGCAGTTCTTC. Its protein product is CSARSQRSSYNEQFF.

The rearrangement uses TRBV9 and TRBJ2-2, with unresolved D. The CDR3 contains 15 residues. The germline gives CDR1 SGDLS, CDR2 YYNGEE. Trimming took 5 bases from V and 3 from J, leaving 14 bases between them. Here the CDR3 DNA reads TGTGCCAGCAGTCGCGCCATGGTCTACACCGGGGAGCTGTTTTTT. This encodes CASSRAMVYTGELFF.

This clonotype was counted only a few times. CDR3 in DNA: TGCGCCAGCAGCCACCCGGGGGCAACTAATGAAAAACTGTTTTTT. Protein: CASSHPGATNEKLFF. The V gene is TRBV4-1, the J gene TRBJ1-4; the D gene is possibly TRBD1 (5 bases). The CDR3 spans 15 residues. Trimming took 3 bases from V and 0 from J, leaving 8 bases between them. Germline CDR1 and CDR2: MGHRA and YSYEKL.

This clonotype was found many times. The chain couples TRBV5-1 to TRBJ2-7, with 9 bases matching TRBD1. This CDR3 comprises 14 residues. The ends lost 4 bases at V and 4 bases at J; junction bases unmatched: 6. The germline V gene has CDR1 SGHRS and CDR2 YFSETQ. The CDR3 sequence: CASSPGTGSYEQYF. CDR3 sequence (DNA): TGCGCCAGCAGCCCCGGGACAGGGAGTTACGAGCAGTACTTC. The full variable domain, rest sourced from reference TRBV5-1 and TRBJ2-7, is KAGVTQTPRYLIKTRGQQVTLSCSPISGHRSVSWYQQTPGQGLQFLFEYFSETQRNKGNFPGRFSGRQFSNSRSEMNVSTLELGDSALYLCASSPGTGSYEQYFGPGTRLTVT.

The table lists this clonotype with many counts. The CDR3 region is CASSHTGLAFQFF. The CDR3 DNA follows: TGTGCCAGCAGCCACACAGGACTAGCGTTCCAGTTCTTC. The J gene is TRBJ2-1, the V gene TRBV3-1; TRBD2 aligns across 9 bases. V trimming: 3 bases; J trimming: 13 bases; junction bases outside the gene matches: 7. The CDR3 runs 13 residues. Germline CDR1 LGHDT, CDR2 YNNKEL (reference sequence).

This clonotype has at least ten counts. The genes are TRBV28 and TRBJ2-5, with D uncertain. V lost 8 bases and J lost 0, with 13 bases in between. CDR3 length: 14 amino acids. The germline V gene encodes CDR1 MDHEN and CDR2 SYDVKM. CDR3 residues: CASGVNSYQETQYF. CDR3 coding DNA: TGTGCCAGCGGTGTCAATTCGTACCAAGAGACCCAGTACTTC.

The rearrangement links TRBV15 to TRBJ1-1, with a weak D call TRBD1 (6 bases). The V gene's germline CDR1 is LNHNV and CDR2 YYDKDF (reference sequence). The CDR3 contains 16 residues. Trimming cost V 1 base and J 0 bases, with 12 bases left between them. The CDR3 region has the DNA TGTGCCACCAGCAGAGCACCCGGACAGCTGAACACTGAAGCTTTCTTT. This codes for CATSRAPGQLNTEAFF.

The chain has TRBV5-1 and TRBJ2-1; 9 bases are a match to TRBD2. CDR1 SGHRS and CDR2 YFSETQ come from the germline V gene. CDR3 length: 14 residues. J lost 8 bases, V lost 4 bases, and 7 bases had no gene match. In nucleotides, the CDR3 is TGCGCCAGCAGCCCCGGGACTAGCAGACATGAGCAGTTCTTC. Amino acids: CASSPGTSRHEQFF.

CDR3 sequence (DNA): TGCAGCGCGACAGGGGGACCCTACGAGCAGTACTTC. It translates to CSATGGPYEQYF. This chain connects TRBV29-1 to TRBJ2-7; 9 nucleotides align to TRBD1. V lost 7 bases to trimming and J lost 2 bases; unmatched junction nucleotides: 3. The CDR3 totals 12 residues. CDR1 and CDR2 (germline): SQVTM, ANQGSEA.

The gene calls are TRBV18 and TRBJ1-1, with no clear D. The CDR3 contains 13 residues. Germline V gene lookup returns CDR1 KGHSH and CDR2 LQKENI. Trimming shortened V by 2 bases and J by 7 bases, and 11 bases separated the two germline ends. The CDR3 nucleotides are TGTGCCAGCTCACCAGACAAGAGCTTTGAAGCTTTCTTT. Translated: CASSPDKSFEAFF. The full variable domain, in which reference TRBV18 and TRBJ1-1 provide the parts outside the CDR3, is NAGVMQNPRHLVRRRGQEARLRCSPMKGHSHVYWYRQLPEEGLKFMVYLQKENIIDESGMPKERFSAEFPKEGPSILRIQQVVRGDSAAYFCASSPDKSFEAFFGQGTRLTVV.